The T cell receptor (beta chain) described here comes from a study of T cells in Graves' hyperthyroidism and ophthalmopathy. Study-wide results and limits: Within blood appeared most thyroid clonotypes that had expanded above 0.001.

The V and J ends lost 6 bases and 8 bases, in that order; junction bases with no gene match: 8. The CDR3 has 14 residues. Comments on this clonotype: Its antigen is undetermined.

Researchers amplified the TCR beta CDR3 regions from RNA transcripts. Carried out on the TCR CDR3, a first-round RT-PCR used the HTBI primer set. One entry per CDR3 protein results from TCRdb running MiXCR on the multiplex PCR reads. This table holds about 700,000 distinct CDR3 sequences, 12% to 15% found once. The sequence was collected from a woman aged 18-29 years with Graves' hyperthyroidism. The chain couples TRBV12-3 or TRBV12-4 to TRBJ1-4, with TRBD1 matching 8 bases. The sample taken for sequencing was blood. CDR3 nucleotides: TGTGCCAGCAGGAAGGACAGGGCGGAGGAAAAACTGTTTTTT. Translated, it gives CASRKDRAEEKLFF.